The 5 T cell receptor beta chains in this list originate from one sample, sequenced in a study of T cells in Graves' hyperthyroidism and ophthalmopathy. The investigators amplified TCR beta CDR3 regions from RNA transcripts. A first-round RT-PCR of the TCR CDR3 used the HTBI primer set. Via MiXCR, TCRdb re-called the multiplex PCR reads, giving one row per CDR3 protein. The data show around 560,000 distinct CDR3 sequences, 15% to 20% seen once. Sequencing was done on a sample of blood. The receptor source for this set is a young woman with Graves' hyperthyroidism.

The chain carries TRBV2 and TRBJ2-5; tentatively, D is TRBD1 (5 bases). The length of the CDR3 is 12 residues. V was trimmed by 6 bases and J by 5 bases, leaving 10 bases between them. CDR1 and CDR2 (germline): SNHLY, FYNNEI. In DNA form, the CDR3 reads TGTGCCAGCAGCAAGGGGCGGGAGACCCAGTACTTC. It translates to CASSKGRETQYF.

The J gene is TRBJ1-1, the V gene TRBV7-9; 9 bases are shared with TRBD1. Germline V gene lookup returns CDR1 SEHNR and CDR2 FQNEAQ (reference sequence). The CDR3 spans 15 residues. V trimming: 5 bases; J trimming: 6 bases; junction bases outside the gene matches: 10. DNA for the CDR3: TGTGCCAGCAGCGCCGCCGGGGACAGGGTCGCTGAAGCTTTCTTT. Translating gives CASSAAGDRVAEAFF.

This chain connects TRBV9 to TRBJ2-1; D not resolved. This CDR3 spans 14 amino acids. Trimming pared 3 bases from V and 0 bases from J, leaving 7 bases between. Germline lookup yields CDR1 SGDLS and CDR2 YYNGEE. CDR3 DNA sequence: TGTGCCAGCAGCGACAGCCTCTCCTACAATGAGCAGTTCTTC. Translated, it gives CASSDSLSYNEQFF.

The chain links TRBV24-1 to TRBJ1-6; D not resolved. There are 13 residues in the CDR3. Trimming stripped 5 bases from V and 4 bases from J, with 5 bases between. Germline CDR1 reads KGHDR; CDR2 reads SFDVKD. The chain's CDR3 is CATSAGYNSPLHF. For the CDR3, the DNA is TGTGCCACCAGTGCAGGATATAATTCACCCCTCCACTTT.

This clonotype was seen repeatedly, ten times or more. The chain couples TRBV7-9 to TRBJ2-7; D perhaps matches TRBD1 (6 bases). There are 15 residues in the CDR3. The V and J ends lost 0 bases and 3 bases respectively, with 12 bases between them. Germline CDR1 and CDR2: SEHNR and FQNEAQ (reference sequence). This chain's CDR3 is CASSLAQGYIYEQYF. Written as DNA, the CDR3 is TGTGCCAGCAGCTTAGCTCAGGGGTATATCTACGAGCAGTACTTC.